The present entry profiles one T cell receptor beta chain with its context. The data derive from a study of blood T cell repertoires in COVID-19. Study context: PBMCs, B-cell-depleted T cells, or T cells were the source of the cDNA or gDNA that made up the material.

Per the original methods: Estimation of nucleated cell counts was performed using reference gene primer amplification. The repertoire was sequenced with immunoSEQ multiplex PCR; TCRdb's copy has only in-frame clones and lacks some. V and J calls and clone size come straight from that table; D and trimming were deduced from the DNA. The table records about 300,000 clones, around 89% of them present only once. After removal of 4 bases from V and 4 bases from J, the junction contained 5 bases not matched to a gene. Germline V CDR1 and CDR2: MNHEY, SVGAGI. The CDR3 is made up of 14 amino acids. The gene calls are TRBV6-5 and TRBJ1-2; 8 bases align to TRBD1. This sequence originates from a woman between 50 and 59 years old with COVID-19, enrolled during active disease. Sequences were obtained from peripheral blood. The CDR3 sequence is CASSSDRGGYGYTF. The DNA for the CDR3 is TGTGCCAGCAGTTCCGACAGGGGCGGCTATGGCTACACCTTC.